This TCR beta chain was documented in a study of T cells in Graves' hyperthyroidism and ophthalmopathy. The overall study: Peripheral blood was collected at initial diagnosis, before any treatment. General study findings and limits: Most expanded thyroid clonotypes above 0.001 also appeared in blood. Ophthalmopathy prediction by the model preceded onset by a median 6.5 months.

The investigators amplified TCR beta CDR3 regions from RNA transcripts. During a first-round RT-PCR of the TCR CDR3, the HTBI primer set was used. One entry per CDR3 protein results from TCRdb running MiXCR on the multiplex PCR reads. Found here are 530,000 or so distinct CDR3 sequences, 17% of them singletons; the top ten hold 17%. Germline V lookup: CDR1 LGHDT, CDR2 YNNKEL (reference sequence). The V segment lost 0 bases and the J segment 0 bases; nucleotides outside the gene matches: 7. The CDR3 is made up of 18 amino acids. This clonotype came up many times. The antigen is not known. The chain recombines TRBV3-1 with TRBJ2-1, with 8 bases aligning to TRBD2. The clonotype comes from a young woman with Graves' ophthalmopathy. The specimen was blood. CDR3 in amino acids: CASSQDIRRGASYNEQFF. CDR3 nucleotide sequence: TGTGCCAGCAGCCAAGATATTCGGCGGGGGGCCTCCTACAATGAGCAGTTCTTC.